What follows are 26 T cell receptor beta chains derived from one specimen sequenced in a study of blood T cell repertoires in COVID-19. Data came from immunoSEQ multiplex PCR; TCRdb stores just in-frame clones and leaves some out. Here the sample spans under 250,000 clones, over 75% being singletons. Sequencing input: PBMCs or T cells enriched from blood (not recorded which). These receptors came from a woman between 18 and 29 years old in a cohort exposed to, infected with or recovered from COVID-19 (not recorded which).

The chain has TRBV16 and TRBJ2-1, with TRBD1 identical over 9 bases. Per germline, CDR1 KGHSY and CDR2 FQNENV. The CDR3 sequence is 15 residues long. The trim removed 0 bases at V and 7 bases at J, leaving 4 bases unmatched. CDR3 residues: CASSQSGQGKNEQFF. In DNA form, the CDR3 reads TGTGCCAGCAGCCAATCGGGACAGGGAAAGAATGAGCAGTTCTTC.

This chain uses TRBV25-1 with TRBJ1-5; tentatively, D is TRBD1 (5 bases). Trimming cost V 2 bases and J 4 bases, with 9 bases left between them. Germline V gives CDR1 MGHDK, CDR2 SYGVNS. This CDR3 is built from 14 residues. The DNA for the CDR3 is TGTGCCAGCAGTGAACCCGGGGGAAATCAGCCCCAGCATTTT. Encoded protein: CASSEPGGNQPQHF.

V gene TRBV27 combines with J gene TRBJ1-5; D ambiguous. Germline assignment: CDR1 MNHEY and CDR2 SMNVEV (reference sequence). The CDR3 has 14 amino acids. The V end lost 3 bases, the J end lost 5 bases, and 11 bases lay between the germline ends. The CDR3 region has the DNA TGTGCCAGCAGTTTCGCGGGAAATTATCAGCCCCAGCATTTT. Residues: CASSFAGNYQPQHF.

CDR3 region: CASSSRGGVGSPLHF. CDR3 DNA: TGTGCCAGCAGCTCCCGGGGGGGGGTTGGTTCACCCCTCCACTTT. This chain links TRBV7-8 with TRBJ1-6, with D possibly matching TRBD1 (5 bases). Trimming pared 4 bases from V and 9 bases from J, leaving 16 bases between. The CDR3 runs 15 residues. Per the germline V gene, CDR1 is SGHVS and CDR2 is FQNEAQ. Using reference TRBV7-8 and TRBJ1-6 for the parts outside the CDR3, the full variable domain is GAGVSQSPRYKVAKRGQDVALRCDPISGHVSLFWYQQALGQGPEFLTYFQNEAQLDKSGLPSDRFFAERPEGSVSTLKIQRTQQEDSAVYLCASSSRGGVGSPLHFGNGTRLTVT.

This chain links TRBV14 with TRBJ2-5, with a weak D call TRBD1 (6 bases). The germline CDR1 and CDR2 sequences are SGHDN and FVKESK. V lost 3 bases and J lost 5, with 16 bases in between. The length of the CDR3 is 15 residues. The CDR3 loop reads CASSHETGTGETQYF. The DNA of the CDR3 is TGTGCCAGCAGCCACGAGACAGGAACCGGGGAGACCCAGTACTTC. The full variable domain, rest sourced from reference TRBV14 and TRBJ2-5, is EAGVTQFPSHSVIEKGQTVTLRCDPISGHDNLYWYRRVMGKEIKFLLHFVKESKQDESGMPNNRFLAERTGGTYSTLKVQPAELEDSGVYFCASSHETGTGETQYFGPGTRLLVL.

CDR3 loop: CASSLSVFNSPLHF. Here the CDR3 DNA reads TGTGCCAGCAGTTTATCTGTGTTCAATTCACCCCTCCACTTT. This rearrangement joins TRBV28 to TRBJ1-6; no reliable D call. The germline gives CDR1 MDHEN, CDR2 SYDVKM. V dropped 1 base and J dropped 7 bases, with 8 bases sitting between them. The CDR3 covers 14 residues.

In this sample, this clone turned up once. CDR3 loop: CAWSPQTRTSGRASYTQYF. As DNA, the CDR3 is TGTGCCTGGAGTCCACAAACCCGAACTAGCGGGAGGGCCTCGTATACGCAGTATTTT. The rearrangement links TRBV30 to TRBJ2-3; 13 bases fit TRBD2. J gave up 7 bases and V 2 bases, and 18 bases lay outside the gene matches. Germline CDR1 reads GTSNPN; CDR2 reads SVGIG (reference sequence). The CDR3 has 19 residues. The full variable domain, in which reference TRBV30 and TRBJ2-3 provide the parts outside the CDR3, is SQTIHQWPATLVQPVGSPLSLECTVEGTSNPNLYWYRQAAGRGLQLLFYSVGIGQISSEVPQNLSASRPQDRQFILSSKKLLLSDSGFYLCAWSPQTRTSGRASYTQYFGPGTRLTVL.

The chain recombines TRBV4-2 with TRBJ2-2, with a tentative D call TRBD1 (6 bases). Trimming took off 4 bases at V and 0 bases at J, with 9 bases between the two ends. Germline values: CDR1 LGHNA, CDR2 YNFKEQ. The CDR3 contains 15 residues. The CDR3 reads CASSPRGANTGELFF. The CDR3 DNA is TGTGCCAGCAGCCCCAGGGGCGCGAACACCGGGGAGCTGTTTTTT.

This rearrangement joins TRBV15 to TRBJ1-2; TRBD1 matches at 7 bases. The CDR3 spans 14 residues. Losses at the gene ends were 3 bases for V and 4 bases for J; bases not matched to a gene: 5. Germline assignment: CDR1 LNHNV and CDR2 YYDKDF (reference sequence). The CDR3 bases are TGTGCCACCAGCAGTCCTTGGACAGGCTATGGCTACACCTTC. Its translation: CATSSPWTGYGYTF.

The chain recombines TRBV27 with TRBJ1-6; TRBD1 aligns across 11 bases. Germline loops: CDR1 MNHEY, CDR2 SMNVEV (reference sequence). Losses at the gene ends were 6 bases for V and 6 bases for J; bases not matched to a gene: 7. CDR3 length equals 16 residues. CDR3 sequence: CASRPGQGASNSPLHF. The CDR3 nucleotides read TGTGCCAGCAGACCCGGACAGGGGGCGAGTAATTCACCCCTCCACTTT.

V and J are TRBV9 and TRBJ1-4; D is perhaps TRBD1 (5 bases). V lost 0 bases to trimming and J lost 8 bases, with 14 bases between them. Germline CDR1 and CDR2: SGDLS and YYNGEE. CDR3 size: 15 residues. The CDR3 sequence: CASSVEGRLGEKLFF. CDR3 nucleotides: TGTGCCAGCAGCGTAGAGGGGAGGCTTGGGGAAAAACTGTTTTTT.

The genes are TRBV6-5 and TRBJ1-5; tentative D call: TRBD1 (5 bases). The length of the CDR3 is 14 residues. CDR1 is MNHEY and CDR2 is SVGAGI in the germline V gene. Deletions cut 6 bases from V and 11 bases from J, with 20 bases between. CDR3 DNA: TGTGCCAGCAGCCACGGGCAGGGTCAATCGACCCAGCATTTT. It translates to CASSHGQGQSTQHF.

This clone was found a few times. The V call is TRBV6-4, the J call TRBJ2-2, with a possible D match to TRBD2 (5 bases). Germline CDR1 MRHNA, CDR2 SNTAGT. Trimming left V 3 bases short and J 2 bases short, with 10 bases between. The CDR3 is 15 residues long. For the CDR3, the DNA is TGTGCCAGCAGTGAGGCTAGCACTAACACCGGGGAGCTGTTTTTT. It is translated as CASSEASTNTGELFF.

The V gene is TRBV7-6, the J gene TRBJ2-1, with 8 bases aligning to TRBD2. The CDR3 spans 15 residues. The germline V gene has CDR1 SGHVS and CDR2 FNYEAQ. The V and J ends lost 1 base and 2 bases, in that order; junction bases with no gene match: 1. This CDR3 is CASSLGGGTYNEQFF. The CDR3 DNA sequence: TGTGCCAGCAGCTTAGGCGGGGGGACCTACAATGAGCAGTTCTTC. Full variable domain (rest looked up from reference TRBV7-6 and TRBJ2-1): GAGVSQSPRYKVTKRGQDVALRCDPISGHVSLYWYRQALGQGPEFLTYFNYEAQQDKSGLPNDRFSAERPEGSISTLTIQRTEQRDSAMYRCASSLGGGTYNEQFFGPGTRLTVL.

The table lists this clone with a count of one. The genes are TRBV10-3 and TRBJ1-2, with D perhaps matching TRBD1 (6 bases). There are 12 residues in the CDR3. From germline, CDR1 is ENHRY and CDR2 SYGVKD. Trimming removed 10 bases at V and 8 bases at J, with 17 bases between. The CDR3 DNA is TGTGCCACCGACGTGGGGGCCGGGGGCTACACCTTC. The encoded protein is CATDVGAGGYTF.

The chain couples TRBV12-3 or TRBV12-4 to TRBJ1-5; D is unresolved. The germline V and J ends were trimmed by 7 bases and 5 bases, with 12 bases remaining between them. CDR3 length: 13 residues. CDR3 sequence reads: CASTLREDQPQHF. The CDR3 DNA reads TGTGCCAGCACCCTGAGGGAGGATCAGCCCCAGCATTTT.

V and J are TRBV7-9 and TRBJ2-7; the match to TRBD2 covers 10 bases. The CDR3 totals 15 residues. Looked up from germline, CDR1 is SEHNR and CDR2 is FQNEAQ (reference sequence). After removal of 2 bases from V and 5 bases from J, the junction contained 6 bases not matched to a gene. CDR3 region: CASSLTGLADNEQYF. CDR3 bases: TGTGCCAGCAGCTTAACAGGACTAGCGGATAACGAGCAGTACTTC.

This clone was observed a few times. The chain joins TRBV4-1 to TRBJ1-6, with TRBD1 as a possible D gene (6 bases). The CDR3 loop spans 18 amino acids. The ends were cut back, 3 bases at V and 4 bases at J, with 19 bases in the middle. Looked up from germline, CDR1 is MGHRA and CDR2 is YSYEKL. The chain's CDR3 is CASSQEEQGGGYNSPLHF. The CDR3 nucleotides are TGCGCCAGCAGCCAGGAAGAACAGGGAGGGGGTTATAATTCACCCCTCCACTTT.

This clone appeared once. The DNA for the CDR3 is TGTGCCAGCGGAGGACTAACCCACTCCACAGATACGCAGTATTTT. It specifies CASGGLTHSTDTQYF. The genes are TRBV2 and TRBJ2-3, with D tentatively TRBD2 (6 bases). The CDR3 is 15 amino acids. Trimming removed 8 bases from V and 2 bases from J, with 17 bases in between. Germline assignment: CDR1 SNHLY and CDR2 FYNNEI.

The chain links TRBV7-2 to TRBJ2-1; TRBD1 might be the D (6 bases). Trimming took 1 base from V and 0 from J, leaving 13 bases between them. This CDR3 has 17 residues. The germline gives CDR1 SGHTA, CDR2 FQGNSA. The CDR3 DNA follows: TGTGCCAGCAGCTTAGTAACAGGGCTGAGCTCCTACAATGAGCAGTTCTTC. Translating gives CASSLVTGLSSYNEQFF.

This chain links TRBV19 with TRBJ2-1; D possibly corresponds to TRBD1 (6 bases). The CDR3 loop spans 14 amino acids. Germline V gene sequence: CDR1 LNHDA, CDR2 SQIVND (reference sequence). V was clipped by 6 bases and J by 0 bases, with 9 bases between them. Written as DNA, the CDR3 is TGTGCCAGTAGCTCAGGGGACTCCTACAATGAGCAGTTCTTC. It encodes CASSSGDSYNEQFF.

The genes are TRBV6-5 and TRBJ1-2, with D possibly being TRBD1 (5 bases). Germline V gene lookup returns CDR1 MNHEY and CDR2 SVGAGI. V was clipped by 0 bases and J by 10 bases, with 12 bases between them. The CDR3 has 13 residues. DNA for the CDR3: TGTGCCAGCAGTTACTCGATTGGCAGGGTCTACACCTTC. Translated, it gives CASSYSIGRVYTF.

The chain recombines TRBV5-4 with TRBJ1-2; D gene uncertain. CDR1 is SGHNT, CDR2 YYREEE, per germline (reference sequence). This CDR3 contains 15 residues. Trimming pared 4 bases from V and 2 bases from J, leaving 15 bases between. CDR3 sequence: CASSPPPGPNYGYTF. The CDR3 coding sequence is TGTGCCAGCAGCCCCCCGCCTGGGCCCAACTATGGCTACACCTTC.

V and J are TRBV28 and TRBJ2-7; 9 positions agree with TRBD2. The junction had 7 bases not matched to a gene; V was cut back by 4 bases and J by 3 bases. The germline V gene has CDR1 MDHEN and CDR2 SYDVKM. There are 15 residues in the CDR3. CDR3 protein: CASSSLAGAIYEQYF. The CDR3 nucleotides are TGTGCCAGCAGTTCATTAGCGGGGGCCATCTACGAGCAGTACTTC.

This clone was detected once. The rearrangement links TRBV2 to TRBJ1-1; D is uncertain. The length of the CDR3 is 12 residues. The V gene's germline CDR1 is SNHLY and CDR2 FYNNEI. V lost 3 bases, J lost 10 bases, and 12 bases lay in between. CDR3 nucleotide sequence: TGTGCCAGCAGTGACTCGGACTATCCAGCTTTCTTT. It yields the protein CASSDSDYPAFF. Full variable domain (outside the CDR3, taken from reference TRBV2 and TRBJ1-1): EPEVTQTPSHQVTQMGQEVILRCVPISNHLYFYWYRQILGQKVEFLVSFYNNEISEKSEIFDDQFSVERPDGSNFTLKIRSTKLEDSAMYFCASSDSDYPAFFGQGTRLTVV.

The chain joins TRBV19 to TRBJ1-5, with 7 positions matching TRBD1. The CDR3 is made up of 12 amino acids. Germline-derived CDR1 and CDR2 are LNHDA and SQIVND (reference sequence). With V trimmed by 6 bases and J by 6 bases, 2 bases remained unmatched. CDR3 DNA sequence: TGTGCCAGTAGACAGGGGAGTCAGCCCCAGCATTTT. It encodes CASRQGSQPQHF.